This T cell receptor (beta chain) derives from a study of cytomegalovirus exposure and HLA in healthy donors (dated by TCRdb to the late 2010s). Background on the whole study: In an earlier analysis of fewer than 750 of the donors, 276 Gb of sequence data and roughly 100 million unique TCR beta sequences from roughly 180 million T cells were reported. An early release covering roughly 640 HLA-typed donors comprised approximately 300 gigabases of sequencing data and tens of millions of unique TCR sequences. Among the roughly 370 genotyped donors, about 85% belonged to the genetic ancestry cluster associated with self-reported Caucasian donors. The study aimed to test whether cataloging public T cell receptors could reveal signatures of past pathogen exposure. Using immunosequencing, the study profiled T cell repertoires from 500 to 800 subjects and related those repertoires to cytomegalovirus serostatus. A separate validation cohort of over 95 different subjects was used in addition to the roughly 640-subject first cohort. To predict cytomegalovirus infection status, the study combined high-throughput TCR immunosequencing, statistical association of individual TCRs with disease status, and machine learning. A later analysis re-examined previously published TCR beta repertoires from 610 or so donors and added high-resolution HLA genotyping to investigate patterns of TCR occurrence. In the later analysis, no new phenotypic data were used to find candidate immune exposures; instead, reliance was placed on TCR beta sequences and their occurrence across donors. To decide whether each TCR beta V gene segment behaved as functional or pseudogenic, an earlier analysis of some 600 of the donors relied on high-throughput TCR beta sequencing. Alongside the repertoire data, information on donor age, sex, ethnicity and CMV serostatus was compiled. In a later genetic analysis, genome-wide SNP genotypes for about 55% of the roughly 670 donors were used, and that subset was treated as a discovery cohort. All discovery cohort repertoires had been generated using a single sequencing platform. Both class I and class II loci were covered by HLA typing, at four-digit resolution. Typing coverage differed by locus: A, B, C, DRB1 and DQB1 were typed in about 620-630 donors, DQA1 in about 510, DPA1 in some 570, and DPB1 in about 450. Roughly 5 DR-DQ haplotypes were handled as single units for association and clustering, since linkage in the cohort was strong. Across approximately 400 genotyped donors of the cohort, an average of 235,054 unique TCR beta nucleotide sequences per donor were sequenced, and roughly a sixth of those sequences were non-productive. Broader findings and caveats from the paper: Some IMGT-functional V segments, including TRBV6-2 and TRBV6-3, could not be told apart with the 87-base-pair reads, so those segments were excluded. The sequencing pipeline was judged likely to have produced a cluster of highly shared sequence variants as a technical artifact. While some public TCRs were present in many individuals, most TCR sequences turned up only very rarely across donors. The cohort was sequenced for TCR beta chains only, and without alpha or paired-chain data the features that could be detected were limited. For the cohort, immune exposure information was limited to CMV serostatus. When HLA alleles, especially DR and DQ, strongly co-occurred, attributing TCR associations to individual alleles was difficult. The authors suggested that the approach could potentially be generalized to other disease states and immunological phenotypes. The classifier was reported to diagnose cytomegalovirus status with high specificity and sensitivity in both the original and validation cohorts. A later genetic analysis reported fewer N-insertions in productive TCRs among donors in an Asian-associated ancestry cluster than the approximately 670-donor mean. A later analysis found that TCR association rates varied across HLA loci, with DRB1 alleles showing the most associated TCRs and HLA-C alleles the fewest. In a later analysis, around 17,000 TCR beta sequences were associated with specific HLA alleles at a false discovery rate of 0.05. A further reported finding was that TCR beta sequences accurately predicted the HLA-A and HLA-B alleles for most subjects in the first cohort. Because HLA typing was missing for some donors at each locus, association tests included only the typed subset. Correlated functional status among segregating V segments might reflect linkage disequilibrium, but an unknown experimental factor could not be ruled out. A few of the identified cytomegalovirus-associated TCR beta chains were confirmed in vitro to be specific for cytomegalovirus antigens. The study gave a list of about 160 TCR beta chains associated with cytomegalovirus. In a later analysis, several top co-occurrence clusters were reported to appear linked to parvovirus B19, influenza, CMV and Epstein-Barr virus. In an earlier analysis of fewer than 700 of the donors, most TCR beta V segments appeared in productive rearrangements about 87% or about 30% of the time, broadly matching IMGT annotations. V-gene and J-gene trimming of TCR beta chains was associated with a missense DCLRE1C variant in a later genetic analysis, and the association was replicated in an independent cohort. Around 16 rarely observed V segments, including chromosome 9 orphons, were excluded from the earlier analysis of about 600 of the donors because counts were too low. The presence/absence analyses assumed that sequencing depth was roughly uniform across donors, and that assumption may not be true. In a later analysis, HLA-associated TCR beta chains were found to be more clonally expanded and to have lower generation probabilities than equally common non-associated chains. According to a later analysis, most CMV-associated TCR beta chains appeared to be HLA-restricted, and the HLA associations seemed to be driven largely by CMV exposure.

The cohort consisted of 600 to 700 healthy bone marrow donors. Cohort members were all nominally healthy when sampled, although unrecorded immune exposures were likely present. The donor tested CMV seropositive, placing the donor among the 310 or so seropositive members of the cohort. A peripheral blood sample was provided by each donor, and peripheral blood mononuclear cells were used for TCR beta sequencing. The Qiagen DNeasy Blood Extraction Kit was used to extract genomic DNA from the blood cell samples. Libraries were made using the immunoSEQ multiplex PCR assay. For the multiplex PCR, a mixture combining 60 forward primers for TCR Vbeta segments and 13 reverse primers for TCR Jbeta segments was used. The CDR3 region of rearranged TCR beta genes was amplified from genomic DNA by a multiplex PCR assay. The Illumina HiSeq System was used to sequence the amplified TCR beta libraries as 87-base-pair reads. Per the original workflow: A later analysis counted around 72 million unique TCR beta chains across the 670 or so repertoires, and some 11 million of these chains were shared by at least two donors. A nearest-neighbor algorithm error-corrected the raw reads and collapsed the reads into unique sequences, merging closely related sequences to remove PCR and sequencing errors. CDR3 sequences were aligned to IMGT reference sequences to assign V, D and J gene segments. For a sequence to be retained, a match of at least six nucleotides was required to both a V gene segment and a J gene segment. A rearrangement counted as productive if the CDR3 had no stop codons and remained in frame with V and J, and every other rearrangement counted as non-productive. CDR3 was defined according to IMGT convention as the region running from the second conserved V-encoded cysteine to the conserved J-encoded phenylalanine. In an earlier analysis of more than 550 of the donors, sequences lacking an unambiguous match to a single V gene segment were excluded. An earlier analysis of several hundred of the donors called V segments functional above 56.7% productive rearrangements and segregating when the between-donor standard deviation exceeded 5%. A statistical classification framework was developed to diagnose cytomegalovirus status using the catalog of TCR beta chain sequences. A later analysis assigned V and J genes by comparing TCR nucleotide sequences with IMGT/GENE-DB human TR gene sequences. The TCRdist pipeline was used in a later analysis to assign CDR3 sequences and most-parsimonious VDJ recombination scenarios. A later analysis defined each TCR beta chain by its CDR3 amino acid sequence plus V-gene family, and excluded reads lacking a unique V-gene family. In a later analysis, some 600 highly shared, low-generation-probability nucleotide sequences were removed to address suspected cross-contamination and a sequencing artifact. For each public chain, a later analysis derived a clonal expansion index from normalized ranks of inferred template counts within each repertoire. In a later analysis, generation probabilities were computed with a VDJ recombination model fitted to out-of-frame rearrangements, and the resulting probabilities were checked against IGoR. A later analysis scored TCR-TCR, TCR-HLA and TCR-CMV co-occurrence with hypergeometric tests, applying a repertoire-size bias correction to TCR pairs. In a later analysis, false discovery rates were estimated by permuting HLA or CMV assignments 20 times. In a later analysis, co-occurring TCRs were grouped using DBSCAN, and TCRdist sequence similarity was added for clustering within HLA-allele-positive subsets. Co-occurrence clustering excluded repertoires with fewer than 30,000 or more than 120,000 public chains, plus five with anomalous nucleotide sharing. TCRdb holds this immuneACCESS table with in-frame rearrangements only. Some clones are missing; in checked studies, unresolved V genes explain under half, and the rest has no known cause. V and J calls and clone size come straight from that table; D and trimming were deduced from the DNA. Counted in this sample were approximately 210,000 clones; 70% to 80% of them appeared once. In total, the top ten clones hold approximately 1.4% of the sample.

Points on this clone: The specificity of this receptor is unknown. Base qualities were left out, and no much larger clone turns up one base away.

Based on the germline V gene, the CDR1 and CDR2 sequences are ENHRY and SYGVKD. Inclusive of the bounding cysteine and phenylalanine, the CDR3 is 15 residues long. Just the 45-base CDR3 DNA is kept, in frame starting at base 1. Here V drops 8 bases and J drops 5 bases, and the junction holds 9 bases not matched to any gene. The receptor was derived from a girl aged 5-17 years in good health and CMV-seropositive. This chain joins TRBV10-3 to TRBJ2-2, with TRBD1 matching 9 junction bases. The source material was PBMCs. The DNA sequence is TGTGCCATCCTTTCGGCGACAGGGGGAACCGGGGAGCTGTTTTTT. It specifies CAILSATGGTGELFF.